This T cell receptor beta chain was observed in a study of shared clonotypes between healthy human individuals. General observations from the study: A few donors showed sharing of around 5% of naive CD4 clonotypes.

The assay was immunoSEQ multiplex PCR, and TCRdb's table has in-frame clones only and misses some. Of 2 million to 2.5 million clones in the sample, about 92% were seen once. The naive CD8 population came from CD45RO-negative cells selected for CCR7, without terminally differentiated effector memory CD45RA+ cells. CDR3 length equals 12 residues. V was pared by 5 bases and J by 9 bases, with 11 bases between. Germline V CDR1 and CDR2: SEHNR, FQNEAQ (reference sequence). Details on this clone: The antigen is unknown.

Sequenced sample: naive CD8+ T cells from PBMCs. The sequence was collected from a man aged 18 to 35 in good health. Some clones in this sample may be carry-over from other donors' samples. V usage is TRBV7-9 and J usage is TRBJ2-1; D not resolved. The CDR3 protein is CASSPDSIEQFF. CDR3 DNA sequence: TGTGCCAGCAGCCCAGACTCTATTGAGCAGTTCTTC.